Below are 19 T cell receptor beta chains sequenced from a single sample in a study of shared clonotypes between healthy human individuals. Sequencing was performed with immunoSEQ multiplex PCR; in TCRdb, only in-frame clones are kept and a portion is missing. The sample holds some 2 million clones, 90% to 95% seen once. Sequenced material: naive CD4+ T cells sorted from blood. Specified subset: CD45RA+ positively selected. Receptors were obtained from a man younger than 35 in good health.

The rearrangement uses TRBV9 and TRBJ2-1, with 10 bases fitting TRBD1. The CDR3 is 17 amino acids. Germline V gene sequence: CDR1 SGDLS, CDR2 YYNGEE. V trimming: 4 bases; J trimming: 1 base; junction bases outside the gene matches: 8. The DNA for the CDR3 is TGTGCCAGCAGCCCCAGACAGGGGGCCCCGTCCTACAATGAGCAGTTCTTC. Encoded protein: CASSPRQGAPSYNEQFF. The whole variable domain, remainder taken from reference TRBV9 and TRBJ2-1, is DSGVTQTPKHLITATGQRVTLRCSPRSGDLSVYWYQQSLDQGLQFLIQYYNGEERAKGNILERFSAQQFPDLHSELNLSSLELGDSALYFCASSPRQGAPSYNEQFFGPGTRLTVL.

Notes on this clone: The junction departs from germline at one end; a sequencing error may be responsible. The V and J genes are TRBV19 and TRBJ2-5; D uncertain. CDR1 and CDR2 (germline): LNHDA, SQIVND (reference sequence). The length of the CDR3 is 10 residues. In DNA, the CDR3 is TGTGCCAGTAGTATTGTGAGACACCACTTC. Translating gives CASSIVRHHF. The full variable domain, with the rest looked up from reference TRBV19 and TRBJ2-5, is DGGITQSPKYLFRKEGQNVTLSCEQNLNHDAMYWYRQDPGQGLRLIYYSQIVNDFQKGDIAEGYSVSREKKESFPLTVTSAQKNPTAFYLCASSIVRHHFGPGTRLLVL.

The chain joins TRBV5-1 to TRBJ2-3; 9 bases map to TRBD2. The CDR3 is made up of 14 amino acids. CDR1 and CDR2 from the germline V gene are SGHRS and YFSETQ. Trimming cost V 4 bases and J 4 bases; bases outside gene matches: 4. The chain's CDR3 is CASSLWTSADTQYF. The CDR3 DNA is TGCGCCAGCAGCCTATGGACTAGCGCAGATACGCAGTATTTT.

This clone was recorded once. Other DNA sequences in this specimen translate into the identical CDR3. This chain joins TRBV10-3 and TRBJ1-6, with 7 bases matching TRBD1. Trimming at V came to 4 bases and at J to 5 bases, leaving 2 bases not matched to a gene. The CDR3 consists of 14 residues. CDR1 and CDR2 (germline): ENHRY, SYGVKD. The CDR3 DNA is TGTGCCATCAGTGGAGGGACAGATAATTCACCCCTCCACTTT. Translating gives CAISGGTDNSPLHF.

V is TRBV6-6 and J is TRBJ1-1; D call uncertain. Germline values: CDR1 MNHNY, CDR2 SVGAGI (reference sequence). The CDR3 has 13 residues. Trimming left V 3 bases short and J 4 bases short, with 9 bases between. The CDR3 sequence: CASSYSSPTEAFF. The CDR3 coding sequence is TGTGCCAGCAGTTATAGCAGCCCCACTGAAGCTTTCTTT.

V gene TRBV18 combines with J gene TRBJ2-7, with TRBD1 as a possible D gene (5 bases). This CDR3 contains 15 residues. Germline CDR1 KGHSH, CDR2 LQKENI. Trimming removed 1 base from V and 3 bases from J, with 13 bases in between. CDR3 nucleotides: TGTGCCAGCTCACCACTAGCAGGGCAGAACTACGAGCAGTACTTC. Protein: CASSPLAGQNYEQYF.

The chain links TRBV4-1 to TRBJ1-2; unclear D gene. The germline V gene encodes CDR1 MGHRA and CDR2 YSYEKL. The CDR3 length is 15 residues. Trimming stripped 4 bases from V and 8 bases from J, with 20 bases between. The CDR3 DNA follows: TGCGCCAGCAGCCCCCTACTTGGGGTGGCTGGAGGCTACACCTTC. Protein product: CASSPLLGVAGGYTF.

The rearrangement uses TRBV27 and TRBJ1-3; the D is unclear. The V end was cut by 0 bases, the J end by 3 bases, with 15 bases between. CDR1 is MNHEY and CDR2 is SMNVEV in the germline V gene (reference sequence). The CDR3 runs 17 residues. The CDR3 coding sequence is TGTGCCAGCAGTTTATCGCCGCCGGAATCGAGTGGAAACACCATATATTTT. Its protein product is CASSLSPPESSGNTIYF.

Many counts were recorded for this clone. The rearrangement joins TRBV7-2 to TRBJ2-7; 7 bases map to TRBD2. The CDR3 spans 16 residues. Losses at the gene ends were 8 bases for V and 5 bases for J; bases not matched to a gene: 18. Germline-derived CDR1 and CDR2 are SGHTA and FQGNSA. CDR3 nucleotide sequence: TGTGCCAGCGCACCCTCGTCGGGGGGAGGGATCGACGAGCAGTACTTC. It encodes CASAPSSGGGIDEQYF.

This chain links TRBV5-1 with TRBJ2-7; D is possibly TRBD1 or TRBD2 (5 bases each). Germline V gene lookup returns CDR1 SGHRS and CDR2 YFSETQ. This CDR3 has 12 residues. The germline V and J ends were trimmed by 5 bases and 5 bases, with 11 bases remaining between them. CDR3 residues: CASSTMGDEQYF. CDR3 in DNA: TGCGCCAGCAGTACGATGGGGGACGAGCAGTACTTC.

V is TRBV7-6 and J is TRBJ1-2; D call uncertain. Germline CDR1 and CDR2: SGHVS and FNYEAQ. Trimming removed 0 bases at V and 7 bases at J, with 12 bases between. The CDR3 covers 14 residues. The CDR3 DNA is TGTGCCAGCAGCTTAGCGCCCACAGATCCTGGCTACACCTTC. It codes for CASSLAPTDPGYTF.

Concerning this clone itself: The sample carries other DNA sequences with the same CDR3. The chain couples TRBV2 to TRBJ2-2; D uncertain. Per germline, CDR1 SNHLY and CDR2 FYNNEI. CDR3 length: 13 residues. The V end was cut by 4 bases, the J end by 0 bases, with 3 bases between. CDR3 sequence: CASSGTNTGELFF. The CDR3 bases are TGTGCCAGCAGTGGCACGAACACCGGGGAGCTGTTTTTT.

This chain uses TRBV11-2 with TRBJ2-3, with 7 bases aligning to TRBD1. J lost 9 bases, V lost 4 bases, and 7 bases had no gene match. This CDR3 has 13 amino acids. Looked up from germline, CDR1 is SGHAT and CDR2 is FQNNGV. CDR3 in DNA: TGTGCCAGCAGCTCCGAGGGGGCGCGCACGCAGTATTTT. It yields the protein CASSSEGARTQYF. The entire variable domain, with the rest obtained from reference TRBV11-2 and TRBJ2-3, is as follows: EAGVAQSPRYKIIEKRQSVAFWCNPISGHATLYWYQQILGQGPKLLIQFQNNGVVDDSQLPKDRFSAERLKGVDSTLKIQPAKLEDSAVYLCASSSEGARTQYFGPGTRLTVL.

The chain recombines TRBV5-1 with TRBJ1-2, with D possibly matching TRBD1 (6 bases). The CDR3 totals 14 residues. V gave up 1 base and J gave up 3 bases, with 10 bases separating them. CDR1 SGHRS and CDR2 YFSETQ come from the germline V gene. As DNA, the CDR3 is TGCGCCAGCAGCTTGTCAGGGGTCGACTATGGCTACACCTTC. Its protein product is CASSLSGVDYGYTF. Filled out from reference TRBV5-1 and TRBJ1-2, the complete variable domain reads KAGVTQTPRYLIKTRGQQVTLSCSPISGHRSVSWYQQTPGQGLQFLFEYFSETQRNKGNFPGRFSGRQFSNSRSEMNVSTLELGDSALYLCASSLSGVDYGYTFGSGTRLTVV.

V gene TRBV6-1 combines with J gene TRBJ2-4, with D perhaps matching TRBD1 (6 bases). The CDR3 is 16 residues long. In germline, CDR1 is MNHNS, CDR2 SASEGT. Trimming took 3 bases from V and 0 from J, leaving 12 bases between them. CDR3 nucleotide sequence: TGTGCCAGCAGTGACCCGGGACAATTAGCCAAAAACATTCAGTACTTC. Amino acids: CASSDPGQLAKNIQYF.

This sequence joins TRBV10-3 and TRBJ1-6; D might be TRBD1 (5 bases). Germline V gene sequence: CDR1 ENHRY, CDR2 SYGVKD. Between the trimmed V and J ends, which lost 10 bases and 0 bases, there was a span of 16 bases. CDR3 length: 16 amino acids. CDR3 region: CATRGGDSSYNSPLHF. The CDR3 coding sequence is TGTGCCACCCGGGGAGGGGATAGCTCCTATAATTCACCCCTCCACTTT.

As DNA, the CDR3 is TGTGCCTGGATTCGGAACTTAGGAAGTGGGACCCTCCACTTT. Protein: CAWIRNLGSGTLHF. J is TRBJ1-6 and V is TRBV30; D is undetermined. This CDR3 spans 14 amino acids. Germline lookup yields CDR1 GTSNPN and CDR2 SVGIG (reference sequence). The V end lost 4 bases, the J end lost 14 bases, and 21 bases lay between the germline ends.

This clone was seen a single time. J is TRBJ1-5 and V is TRBV19, with D hard to call. V was shortened by 9 bases and J by 2 bases, with 14 bases between the two germline ends. The CDR3 totals 14 residues. Germline V CDR1 and CDR2: LNHDA, SQIVND (reference sequence). The CDR3 sequence is CASEGRLGNQPQHF. CDR3 bases: TGTGCCAGCGAAGGACGGCTTGGCAATCAGCCCCAGCATTTT.

J is TRBJ2-3 and V is TRBV4-2, with D possibly being TRBD2 (7 bases). Germline CDR1 reads LGHNA; CDR2 reads YNFKEQ. This CDR3 comprises 16 residues. Trimming shortened V by 0 bases and J by 0 bases, and 10 bases separated the two germline ends. The CDR3 DNA is TGTGCCAGCAGCCAAGATGGGGGGGCTAGCACAGATACGCAGTATTTT. Its translation is CASSQDGGASTDTQYF.